Detailed here is one T cell receptor beta chain. There are 16 residues in the CDR3. Trimming stripped 0 bases from V and 0 bases from J, with 12 bases between. Per the germline V gene, CDR1 is SGHRS and CDR2 is YFSETQ. This sample is drawn from a study of T cell responses to AZD1222 COVID-19 vaccine. Some clones are missing from TCRdb's copy, which holds only in-frame ones; the method was immunoSEQ multiplex PCR. The repertoire holds roughly 15,000 clones, with around 80% as singletons. The V and J genes are TRBV5-1 and TRBJ1-1; the D gene is possibly TRBD1 (6 bases). The origin of this receptor is an adult who received the AZD1222 COVID-19 vaccine. Sequencing used peripheral blood, obtained 28 days after the second AZD1222 dose. The CDR3: CASSLDPRGLNTEAFF. The CDR3 DNA reads TGCGCCAGCAGCTTGGACCCCAGGGGACTGAACACTGAAGCTTTCTTT. The complete variable domain, with remaining parts taken from reference TRBV5-1 and TRBJ1-1, reads KAGVTQTPRYLIKTRGQQVTLSCSPISGHRSVSWYQQTPGQGLQFLFEYFSETQRNKGNFPGRFSGRQFSNSRSEMNVSTLELGDSALYLCASSLDPRGLNTEAFFGQGTRLTVV.